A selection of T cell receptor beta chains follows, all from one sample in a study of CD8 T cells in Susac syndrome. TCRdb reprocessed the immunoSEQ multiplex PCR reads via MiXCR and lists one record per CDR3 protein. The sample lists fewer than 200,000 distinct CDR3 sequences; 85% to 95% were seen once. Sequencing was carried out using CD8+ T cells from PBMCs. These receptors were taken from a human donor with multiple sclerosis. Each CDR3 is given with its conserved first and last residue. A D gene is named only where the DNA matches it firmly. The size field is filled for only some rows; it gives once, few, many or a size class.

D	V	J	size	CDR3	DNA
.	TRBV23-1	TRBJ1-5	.	CARAGPQHF	TGCGCCAGGGCGGGCCCCCAGCATTTT
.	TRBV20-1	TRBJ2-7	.	CSARVRFSTYEQYF	TGCAGTGCTAGAGTAAGGTTCAGCACCTACGAGCAGTACTTC
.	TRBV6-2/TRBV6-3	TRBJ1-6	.	CASVGQLESYNSPLHF	TGTGCCAGCGTTGGGCAGCTGGAGTCCTATAATTCACCCCTCCACTTT
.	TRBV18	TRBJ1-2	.	CASSPPIGADNGYTF	TGTGCCAGCTCACCACCCATAGGGGCCGACAATGGCTACACCTTC
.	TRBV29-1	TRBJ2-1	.	CSVELGAPTYNEQFF	TGCAGCGTTGAATTGGGGGCGCCGACCTACAATGAGCAGTTCTTC
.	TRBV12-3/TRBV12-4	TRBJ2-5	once	CASSPRLVVGETQYF	TGTGCCAGCAGTCCCCGACTAGTCGTTGGGGAGACCCAGTACTTC
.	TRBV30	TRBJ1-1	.	CAWRVNTGLNTEAFF	TGTGCCTGGAGGGTAAATACAGGGTTGAACACTGAAGCTTTCTTT
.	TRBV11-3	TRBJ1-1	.	CASSLGTNTEAFF	TGTGCCAGCAGCTTAGGGACGAACACTGAAGCTTTCTTT
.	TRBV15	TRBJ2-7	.	CATSRDPLGRNEQYF	TGTGCCACCAGCAGAGATCCTTTGGGCCGCAACGAGCAGTACTTC
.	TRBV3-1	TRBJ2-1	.	CASSRLGGYNEQFF	TGTGCCAGCAGCCGACTAGGAGGGTACAATGAGCAGTTCTTC
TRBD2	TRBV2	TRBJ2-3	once	CATLAGGRATDTQYF	TGTGCCACACTAGCGGGGGGGCGGGCCACAGATACGCAGTATTTT
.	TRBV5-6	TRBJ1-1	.	CASSYTAMNTEAFF	TGTGCCAGCAGCTATACAGCGATGAACACTGAAGCTTTCTTT
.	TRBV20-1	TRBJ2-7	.	CSATPGDGTYEQYF	TGCAGTGCTACGCCCGGGGACGGCACCTACGAGCAGTACTTC
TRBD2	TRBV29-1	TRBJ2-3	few	CSVEDWGGNTDTQYF	TGCAGCGTTGAAGATTGGGGGGGGAACACAGATACGCAGTATTTT
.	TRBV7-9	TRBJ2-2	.	CASSLSGTYTGELFF	TGTGCCAGCAGCCTTAGCGGTACCTACACCGGGGAGCTGTTTTTT
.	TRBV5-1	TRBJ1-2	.	CASSLTTAAYGYTF	TGCGCCAGCAGCTTGACGACGGCTGCCTATGGCTACACCTTC
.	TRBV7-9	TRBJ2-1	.	CASSFGFRGDEQFF	TGTGCCAGCAGCTTTGGGTTCAGGGGCGATGAGCAGTTCTTC
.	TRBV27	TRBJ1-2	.	CASRVGTEYGYTF	TGTGCCAGCAGGGTCGGGACGGAATATGGCTACACCTTC
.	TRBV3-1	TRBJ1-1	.	CASSQEGYEAFF	TGTGCCAGCAGCCAAGAGGGATATGAAGCTTTCTTT
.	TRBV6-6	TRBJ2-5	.	CASSYRPPRAQETQYF	TGTGCCAGCAGTTACCGACCGCCACGGGCCCAAGAGACCCAGTACTTC
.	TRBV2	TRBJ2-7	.	CAIRTEYYEQYF	TGTGCCATCCGGACAGAATACTACGAGCAGTACTTC
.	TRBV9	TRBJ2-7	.	CASSVEAGGLGEQYF	TGTGCCAGCAGCGTAGAAGCAGGGGGGTTAGGCGAGCAGTACTTC
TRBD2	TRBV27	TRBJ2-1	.	CASSLWASGSNEQFF	TGTGCCAGCAGTTTATGGGCTAGCGGGTCGAATGAGCAGTTCTTC
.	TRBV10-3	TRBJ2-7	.	CAINEGQAYEQYF	TGTGCCATCAACGAAGGACAAGCCTACGAGCAGTACTTC
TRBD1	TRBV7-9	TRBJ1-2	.	CASSYTGAGGYTF	TGTGCCAGCAGCTATACAGGGGCGGGCGGCTACACCTTC
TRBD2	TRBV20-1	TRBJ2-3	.	CSARALAGNTDTQYF	TGCAGTGCTAGGGCACTAGCGGGAAACACAGATACGCAGTATTTT
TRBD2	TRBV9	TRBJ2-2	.	CASSLSMAGGNTGELFF	TGTGCCAGCAGTCTATCGATGGCGGGAGGAAACACCGGGGAGCTGTTTTTT
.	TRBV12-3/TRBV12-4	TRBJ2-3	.	CASSSHRADTQYF	TGTGCCAGCAGTTCGCACCGGGCAGATACGCAGTATTTT
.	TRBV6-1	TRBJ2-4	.	CAITGPKNIQYF	TGTGCCATTACCGGGCCTAAAAACATTCAGTACTTC
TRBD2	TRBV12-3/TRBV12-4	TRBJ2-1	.	CASSLALERERDEQFF	TGTGCCAGCAGTTTAGCACTGGAGCGGGAGAGAGATGAGCAGTTCTTC
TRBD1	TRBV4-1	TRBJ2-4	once	CASSQVDRGPIGNIQYF	TGCGCCAGCAGCCAAGTAGACAGGGGGCCTATTGGAAACATTCAGTACTTC
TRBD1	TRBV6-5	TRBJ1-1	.	CASSYSTGEAFF	TGTGCCAGCAGTTACTCGACAGGGGAAGCTTTCTTT
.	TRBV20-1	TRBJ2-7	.	CSARDSTESYEQYF	TGCAGTGCTAGAGATAGTACCGAATCATACGAGCAGTACTTC
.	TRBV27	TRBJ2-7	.	CASGPIYEQYF	TGTGCCAGCGGACCGATCTACGAGCAGTACTTC
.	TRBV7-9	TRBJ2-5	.	CASSSGFAQETQYF	TGTGCCAGCAGCTCAGGGTTTGCCCAAGAGACCCAGTACTTC
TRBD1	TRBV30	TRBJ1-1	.	CAWSALGTEGEIAFF	TGTGCCTGGAGTGCACTCGGGACAGAAGGAGAGATAGCTTTCTTT
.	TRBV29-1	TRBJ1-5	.	CSVEPSGVKASNFGTQHF	TGCAGCGTTGAACCTAGCGGGGTTAAGGCCTCCAATTTTGGTACGCAGCATTTT
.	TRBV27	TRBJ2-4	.	CASSLSKKNIQYF	TGTGCCAGCAGTTTAAGCAAGAAAAACATTCAGTACTTC
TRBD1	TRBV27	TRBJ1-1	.	CASSLIGGTYTEAFF	TGTGCCAGCAGTTTGATAGGGGGCACTTACACTGAAGCTTTCTTT
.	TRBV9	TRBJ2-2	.	CASSVRGANTGELFF	TGTGCCAGCAGCGTTCGGGGGGCCAACACCGGGGAGCTGTTTTTT
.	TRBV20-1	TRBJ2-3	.	CSARSGTDTQYF	TGCAGTGCTAGGAGCGGCACAGATACGCAGTATTTT
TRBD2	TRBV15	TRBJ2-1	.	CATSRDGTINEQFF	TGTGCCACCAGCAGAGATGGGACTATAAATGAGCAGTTCTTC
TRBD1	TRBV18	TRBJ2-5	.	CASSPIGQGLETQYF	TGTGCCAGCTCACCAATCGGACAGGGCTTAGAGACCCAGTACTTC
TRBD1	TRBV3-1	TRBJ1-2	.	CASSLGQGVLGYTF	TGTGCCAGCAGCCTCGGACAGGGTGTTCTGGGCTACACCTTC
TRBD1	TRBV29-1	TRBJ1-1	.	CSTSGDRAGTEAFF	TGCAGCACCTCCGGGGACAGGGCGGGCACTGAAGCTTTCTTT
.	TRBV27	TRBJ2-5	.	CASSFMGTKEETQYF	TGTGCCAGCAGTTTCATGGGGACCAAAGAAGAGACCCAGTACTTC
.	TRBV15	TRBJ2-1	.	CATSQDSTHEQFF	TGTGCCACCAGCCAGGACTCGACGCATGAGCAGTTCTTC
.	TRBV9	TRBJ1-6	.	CASSVGRGDSPLHF	TGTGCCAGCAGCGTTGGGAGGGGGGATTCACCCCTCCACTTT
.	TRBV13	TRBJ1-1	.	CASSPEDGTEAFF	TGTGCCAGCAGCCCCGAGGATGGCACTGAAGCTTTCTTT
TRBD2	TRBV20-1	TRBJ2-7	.	CSATPYGTSGRSNEQYF	TGCAGTGCAACACCTTACGGGACTAGCGGGAGATCTAACGAGCAGTACTTC
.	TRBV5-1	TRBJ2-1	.	CASSLVGRSGVEQFF	TGCGCCAGCAGCTTGGTTGGCCGTTCAGGGGTTGAGCAGTTCTTC
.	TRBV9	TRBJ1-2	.	CASSVGPDGYTF	TGTGCCAGCAGCGTAGGACCGGATGGCTACACCTTC
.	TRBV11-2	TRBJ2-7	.	CASSLDSDEQYF	TGTGCCAGCAGCCTAGACAGCGACGAGCAGTACTTC
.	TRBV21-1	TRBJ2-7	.	CASSTSNRAPGRYEQYF	TGTGCCAGCAGTACGAGTAACAGGGCCCCCGGACGATACGAGCAGTACTTC
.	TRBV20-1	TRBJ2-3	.	CSARGQAADTQYF	TGCAGTGCTAGAGGACAGGCTGCAGATACGCAGTATTTT
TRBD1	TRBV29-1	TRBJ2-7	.	CSFTGTGGGEQYF	TGCAGCTTCACCGGGACAGGGGGTGGCGAGCAGTACTTC
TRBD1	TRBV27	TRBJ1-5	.	CASRQGTDSNQPQHF	TGTGCCAGCCGACAGGGGACAGATAGCAATCAGCCCCAGCATTTT
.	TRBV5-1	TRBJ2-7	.	CASNPFSGYGNEQYF	TGCGCCAGCAACCCCTTCAGCGGGTATGGCAACGAGCAGTACTTC